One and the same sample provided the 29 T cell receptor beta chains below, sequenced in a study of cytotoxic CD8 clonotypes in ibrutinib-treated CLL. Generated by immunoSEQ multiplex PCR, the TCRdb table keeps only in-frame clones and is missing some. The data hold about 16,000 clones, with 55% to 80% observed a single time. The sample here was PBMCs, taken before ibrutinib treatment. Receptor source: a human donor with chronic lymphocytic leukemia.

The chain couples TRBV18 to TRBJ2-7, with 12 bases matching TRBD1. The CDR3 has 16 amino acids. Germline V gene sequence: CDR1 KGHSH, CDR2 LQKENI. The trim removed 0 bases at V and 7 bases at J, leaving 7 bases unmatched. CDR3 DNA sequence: TGTGCCAGCTCACCACCTGCGGGACAGGGGGCGCAAGAGCAGTACTTC. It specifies CASSPPAGQGAQEQYF.

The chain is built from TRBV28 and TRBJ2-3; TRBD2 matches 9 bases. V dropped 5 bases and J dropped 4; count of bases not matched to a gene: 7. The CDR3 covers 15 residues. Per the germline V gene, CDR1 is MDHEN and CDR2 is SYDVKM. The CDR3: CASSEVSGGADTQYF. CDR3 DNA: TGTGCCAGCAGTGAAGTTAGCGGGGGAGCAGATACGCAGTATTTT.

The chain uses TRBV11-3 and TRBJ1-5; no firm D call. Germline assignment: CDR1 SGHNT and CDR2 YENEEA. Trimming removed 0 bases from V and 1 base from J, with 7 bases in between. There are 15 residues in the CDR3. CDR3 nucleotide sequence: TGTGCCAGCAGCTTAGATCTGGGGAGCAATCAGCCCCAGCATTTT. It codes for CASSLDLGSNQPQHF.

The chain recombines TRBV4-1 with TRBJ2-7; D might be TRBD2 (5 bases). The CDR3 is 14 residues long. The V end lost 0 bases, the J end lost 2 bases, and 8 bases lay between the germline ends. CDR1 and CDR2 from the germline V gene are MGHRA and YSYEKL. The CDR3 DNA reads TGCGCCAGCAGCCAAGAGGGAGTCCCCTACGAGCAGTACTTC. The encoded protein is CASSQEGVPYEQYF.

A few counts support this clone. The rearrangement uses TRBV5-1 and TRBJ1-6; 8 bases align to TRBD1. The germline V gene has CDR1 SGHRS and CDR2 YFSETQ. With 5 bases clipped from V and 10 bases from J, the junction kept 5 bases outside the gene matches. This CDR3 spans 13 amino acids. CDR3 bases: TGCGCCAGCAGGGACAGGGACAGGTCACCCCTCCACTTT. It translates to CASRDRDRSPLHF.

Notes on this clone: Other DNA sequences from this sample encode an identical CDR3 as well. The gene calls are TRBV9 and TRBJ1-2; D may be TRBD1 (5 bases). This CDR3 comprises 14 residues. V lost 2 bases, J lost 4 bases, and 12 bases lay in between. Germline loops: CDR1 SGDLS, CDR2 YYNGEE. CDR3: CASSVIGGGYGYTF. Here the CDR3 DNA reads TGTGCCAGCAGCGTTATCGGGGGTGGCTATGGCTACACCTTC. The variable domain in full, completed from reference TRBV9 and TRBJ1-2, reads DSGVTQTPKHLITATGQRVTLRCSPRSGDLSVYWYQQSLDQGLQFLIQYYNGEERAKGNILERFSAQQFPDLHSELNLSSLELGDSALYFCASSVIGGGYGYTFGSGTRLTVV.

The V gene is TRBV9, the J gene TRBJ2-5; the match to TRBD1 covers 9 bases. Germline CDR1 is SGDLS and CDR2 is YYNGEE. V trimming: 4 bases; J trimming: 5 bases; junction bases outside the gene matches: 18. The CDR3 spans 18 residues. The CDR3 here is CASSLGPWGTGLAETQYF. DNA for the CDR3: TGTGCCAGCAGCCTAGGGCCATGGGGGACAGGGCTTGCGGAGACCCAGTACTTC.

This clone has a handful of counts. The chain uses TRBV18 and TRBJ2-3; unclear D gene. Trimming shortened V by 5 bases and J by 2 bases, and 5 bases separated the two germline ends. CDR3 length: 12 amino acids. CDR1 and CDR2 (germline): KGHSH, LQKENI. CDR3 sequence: CASSLNTDTQYF. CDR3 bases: TGTGCCAGCTCATTAAACACAGATACGCAGTATTTT.

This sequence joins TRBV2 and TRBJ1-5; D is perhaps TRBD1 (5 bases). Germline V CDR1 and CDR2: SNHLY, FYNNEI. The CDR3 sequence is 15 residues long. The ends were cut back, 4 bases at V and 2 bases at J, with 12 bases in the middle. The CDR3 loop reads CASSGEGDGNQPQHF. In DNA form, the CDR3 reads TGTGCCAGCAGTGGAGAAGGGGATGGCAATCAGCCCCAGCATTTT.

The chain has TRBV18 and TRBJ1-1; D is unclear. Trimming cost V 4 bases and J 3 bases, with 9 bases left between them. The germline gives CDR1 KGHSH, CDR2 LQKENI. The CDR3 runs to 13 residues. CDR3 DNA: TGTGCCAGCTCACGAACGAGGGACACTGAAGCTTTCTTT. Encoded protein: CASSRTRDTEAFF.

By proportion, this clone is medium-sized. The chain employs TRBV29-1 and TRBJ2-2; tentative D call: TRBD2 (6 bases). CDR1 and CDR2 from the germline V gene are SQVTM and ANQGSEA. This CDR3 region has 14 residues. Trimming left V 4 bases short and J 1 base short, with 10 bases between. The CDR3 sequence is CSVAGVKNTGELFF. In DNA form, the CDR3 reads TGCAGCGTTGCGGGAGTAAAGAACACCGGGGAGCTGTTTTTT.

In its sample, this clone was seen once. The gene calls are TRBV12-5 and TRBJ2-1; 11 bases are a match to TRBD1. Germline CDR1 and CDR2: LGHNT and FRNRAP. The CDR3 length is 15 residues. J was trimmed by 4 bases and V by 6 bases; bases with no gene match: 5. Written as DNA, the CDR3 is TGTGCTAGTGGCCCCGGGACAGGGGGTTACAATGAGCAGTTCTTC. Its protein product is CASGPGTGGYNEQFF.

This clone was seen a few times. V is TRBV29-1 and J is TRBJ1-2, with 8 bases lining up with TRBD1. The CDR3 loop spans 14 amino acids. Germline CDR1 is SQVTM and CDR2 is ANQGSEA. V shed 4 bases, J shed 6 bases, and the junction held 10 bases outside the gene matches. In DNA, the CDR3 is TGCAGCGTTGCCGGACAGGGCGGGAGAGATGGCTACACCTTC. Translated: CSVAGQGGRDGYTF.

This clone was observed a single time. CDR3 residues: CASSLGPNTEAFF. For the CDR3, the DNA is TGCGCCAGCAGTCTGGGACCGAACACTGAAGCTTTCTTT. V and J are TRBV10-2 and TRBJ1-1; D may be TRBD1 (5 bases). CDR3 length equals 13 residues. V was pared by 5 bases and J by 1 base, with 8 bases between. CDR1 WSHSY and CDR2 SAAADI come from the germline V gene.

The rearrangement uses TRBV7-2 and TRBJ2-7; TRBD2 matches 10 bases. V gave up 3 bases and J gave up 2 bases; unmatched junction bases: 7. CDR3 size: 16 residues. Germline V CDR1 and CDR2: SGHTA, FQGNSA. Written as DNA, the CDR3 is TGTGCCAGCAGCTTTAGCGGGGGGAATCTTGCCTACGAGCAGTACTTC. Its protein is CASSFSGGNLAYEQYF.

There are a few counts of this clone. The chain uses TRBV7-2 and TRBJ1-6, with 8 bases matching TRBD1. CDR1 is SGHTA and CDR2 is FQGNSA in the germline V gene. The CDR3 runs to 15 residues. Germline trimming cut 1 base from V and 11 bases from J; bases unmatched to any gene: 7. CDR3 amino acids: CASSLEAGGLPPLHF. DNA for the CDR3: TGTGCCAGCAGCTTAGAGGCAGGGGGCCTGCCACCCCTCCACTTT.

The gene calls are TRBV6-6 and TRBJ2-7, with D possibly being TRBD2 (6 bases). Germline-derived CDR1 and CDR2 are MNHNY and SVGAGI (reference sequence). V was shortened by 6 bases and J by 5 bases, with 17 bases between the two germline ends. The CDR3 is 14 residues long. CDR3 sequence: CASRADSGLDEQYF. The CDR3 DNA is TGTGCCAGCAGAGCCGACTCGGGACTCGACGAGCAGTACTTC.

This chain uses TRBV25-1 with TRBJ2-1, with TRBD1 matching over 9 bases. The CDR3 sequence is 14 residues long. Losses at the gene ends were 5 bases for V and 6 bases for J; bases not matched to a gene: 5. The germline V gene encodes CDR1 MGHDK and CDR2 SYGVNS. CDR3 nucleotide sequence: TGTGCCAGCAGTCGACAGGGGGTGGTCAATGAGCAGTTCTTC. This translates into CASSRQGVVNEQFF.

CDR3 nucleotides: TGTGCCAGCAACGATGGGGCGGGAGATACGCAGTATTTT. Protein product: CASNDGAGDTQYF. V is TRBV6-5 and J is TRBJ2-3, with D possibly being TRBD1 or TRBD2 (5 bases each). Trimming took 7 bases from V and 5 from J, leaving 13 bases between them. This CDR3 is built from 13 residues. Germline V gene sequence: CDR1 MNHEY, CDR2 SVGAGI.

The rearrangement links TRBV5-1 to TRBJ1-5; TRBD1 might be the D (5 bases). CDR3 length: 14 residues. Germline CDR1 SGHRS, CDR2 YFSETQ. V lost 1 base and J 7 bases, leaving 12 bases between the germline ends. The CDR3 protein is CASSLFGGEQPQHF. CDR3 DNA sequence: TGCGCCAGCAGCTTGTTCGGGGGGGAGCAGCCCCAGCATTTT.

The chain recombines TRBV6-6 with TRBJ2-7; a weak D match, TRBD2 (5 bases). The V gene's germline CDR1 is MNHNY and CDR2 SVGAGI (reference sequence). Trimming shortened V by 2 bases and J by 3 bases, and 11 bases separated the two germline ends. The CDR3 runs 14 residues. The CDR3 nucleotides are TGTGCCAGCAGTTACGATACAGCGGACTACGAGCAGTACTTC. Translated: CASSYDTADYEQYF.

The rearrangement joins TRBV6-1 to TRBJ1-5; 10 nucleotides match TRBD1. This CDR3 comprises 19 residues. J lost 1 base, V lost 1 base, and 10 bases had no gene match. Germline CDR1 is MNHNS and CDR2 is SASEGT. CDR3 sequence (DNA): TGTGCCAGCAGTGAAGGCGACAGGGGGCGAGCATTAAGCAATCAGCCCCAGCATTTT. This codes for CASSEGDRGRALSNQPQHF.

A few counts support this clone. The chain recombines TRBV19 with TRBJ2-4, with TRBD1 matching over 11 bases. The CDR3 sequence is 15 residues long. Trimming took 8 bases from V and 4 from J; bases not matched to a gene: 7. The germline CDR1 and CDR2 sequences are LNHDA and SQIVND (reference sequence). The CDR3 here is CASDPGTGGKNIQYF. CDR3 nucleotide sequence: TGTGCCAGTGACCCCGGGACAGGGGGTAAAAACATTCAGTACTTC.

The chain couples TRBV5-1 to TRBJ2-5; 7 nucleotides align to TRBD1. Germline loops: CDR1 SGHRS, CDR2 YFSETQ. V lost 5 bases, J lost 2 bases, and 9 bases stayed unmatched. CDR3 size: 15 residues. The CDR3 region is CASRGQASIQETQYF. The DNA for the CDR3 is TGCGCCAGCAGAGGACAGGCATCCATACAAGAGACCCAGTACTTC.

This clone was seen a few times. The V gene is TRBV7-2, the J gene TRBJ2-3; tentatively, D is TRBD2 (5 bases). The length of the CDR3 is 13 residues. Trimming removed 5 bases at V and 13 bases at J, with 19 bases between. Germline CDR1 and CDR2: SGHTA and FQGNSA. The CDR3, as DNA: TGTGCCAGCAGCGTGAACCGGGGAAGCCGGGAGTATTTT. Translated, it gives CASSVNRGSREYF.

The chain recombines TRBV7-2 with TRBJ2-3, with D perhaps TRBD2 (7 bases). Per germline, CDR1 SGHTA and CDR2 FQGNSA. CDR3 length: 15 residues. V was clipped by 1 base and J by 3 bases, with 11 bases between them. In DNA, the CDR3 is TGTGCCAGCAGCTTAGGTGGGGGGGCTACAGATACGCAGTATTTT. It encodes CASSLGGGATDTQYF.

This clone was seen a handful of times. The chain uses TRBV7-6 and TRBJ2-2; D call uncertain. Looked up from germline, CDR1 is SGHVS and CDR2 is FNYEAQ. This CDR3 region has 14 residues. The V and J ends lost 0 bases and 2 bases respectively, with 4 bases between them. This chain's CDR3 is CASSLADNTGELFF. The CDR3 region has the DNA TGTGCCAGCAGCTTAGCAGATAACACCGGGGAGCTGTTTTTT.

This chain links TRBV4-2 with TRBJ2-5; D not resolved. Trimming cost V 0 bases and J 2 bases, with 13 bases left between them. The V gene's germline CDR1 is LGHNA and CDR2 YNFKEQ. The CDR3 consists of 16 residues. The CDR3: CASSQDVGPLQETQYF. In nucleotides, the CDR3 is TGTGCCAGCAGCCAAGATGTAGGGCCGCTACAAGAGACCCAGTACTTC.

The CDR3, as DNA: TGCGCCAGCAGCTCGGGACTCCAAGAGACCCAGTACTTC. Its protein is CASSSGLQETQYF. This rearrangement joins TRBV5-1 to TRBJ2-5; a weak D match, TRBD2 (6 bases). Germline V gene lookup returns CDR1 SGHRS and CDR2 YFSETQ. This CDR3 contains 13 residues. The V and J ends lost 3 bases and 1 base respectively, with 7 bases between them.